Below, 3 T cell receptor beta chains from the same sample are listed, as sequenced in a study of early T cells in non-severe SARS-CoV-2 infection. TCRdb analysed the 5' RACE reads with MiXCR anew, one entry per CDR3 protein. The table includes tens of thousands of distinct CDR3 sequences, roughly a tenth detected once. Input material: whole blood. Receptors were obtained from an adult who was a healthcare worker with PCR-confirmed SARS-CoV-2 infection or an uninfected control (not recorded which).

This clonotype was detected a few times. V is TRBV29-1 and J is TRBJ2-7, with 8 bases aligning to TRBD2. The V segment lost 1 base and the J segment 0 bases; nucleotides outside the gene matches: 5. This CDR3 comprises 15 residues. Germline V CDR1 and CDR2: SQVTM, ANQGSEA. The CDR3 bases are TGCAGCGTTGAAGCCCTAGCGGGCAGCTCCTACGAGCAGTACTTC. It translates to CSVEALAGSSYEQYF.

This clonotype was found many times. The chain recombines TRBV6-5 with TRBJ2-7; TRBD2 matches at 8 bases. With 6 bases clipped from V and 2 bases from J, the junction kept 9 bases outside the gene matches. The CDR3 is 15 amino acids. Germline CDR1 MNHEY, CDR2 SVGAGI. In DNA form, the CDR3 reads TGTGCCAGCAGGGTCACTAGCGGAGGCACCTACGAGCAGTACTTC. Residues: CASRVTSGGTYEQYF.

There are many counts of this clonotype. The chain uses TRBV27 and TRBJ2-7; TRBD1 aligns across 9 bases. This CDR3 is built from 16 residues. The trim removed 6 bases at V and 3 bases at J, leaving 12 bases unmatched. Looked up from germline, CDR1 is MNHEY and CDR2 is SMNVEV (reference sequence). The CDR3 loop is CASSRLAGQGYYEQYF. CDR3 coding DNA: TGTGCCAGCAGCCGTCTGGCGGGACAGGGATACTACGAGCAGTACTTC.